The 20 T cell receptor beta chains given below trace back to one sample, sequenced in a study of T cells in pancreatic ductal adenocarcinoma. Selected pancreatic ductal adenocarcinoma patients had undergone surgery without neoadjuvant therapy. Profiled with immunoSEQ multiplex PCR; TCRdb holds only in-frame clones, not every one. The top ten hold around 13% of the sample, which has some 4,600 clones, 68% seen once. Source material: pancreatic tumor tissue. These TCRs come from a human donor with pancreatic ductal adenocarcinoma.

J is TRBJ2-3 and V is TRBV4-1; D is unclear. The germline gives CDR1 MGHRA, CDR2 YSYEKL. Trimming pared 0 bases from V and 2 bases from J, leaving 9 bases between. The CDR3 is made up of 15 amino acids. In DNA, the CDR3 is TGCGCCAGCAGCCAAGACTCGACGGACACAGATACGCAGTATTTT. This translates into CASSQDSTDTDTQYF.

The chain is built from TRBV11-2 and TRBJ2-5; D remains unclear. The CDR3 runs 14 residues. The germline V and J ends were trimmed by 2 bases and 4 bases, with 11 bases remaining between them. Looked up from germline, CDR1 is SGHAT and CDR2 is FQNNGV. CDR3 DNA sequence: TGTGCCAGCAGCTTAAGTCTAGTAAGAGAGACCCAGTACTTC. This gives the protein CASSLSLVRETQYF.

The sample holds one count of this clone. The chain is built from TRBV2 and TRBJ1-2; possibly TRBD1 for D (5 bases). This CDR3 region has 13 residues. Trimming cost V 3 bases and J 6 bases, with 11 bases left between them. Germline CDR1 reads SNHLY; CDR2 reads FYNNEI. CDR3 protein: CASSEAGWDGYTF. CDR3 nucleotides: TGTGCCAGCAGTGAGGCAGGGTGGGATGGCTACACCTTC.

This chain links TRBV4-1 with TRBJ2-7; D is possibly TRBD2 (5 bases). The CDR3 has 16 residues. CDR1 is MGHRA and CDR2 is YSYEKL in the germline V gene. V lost 0 bases, J lost 1 base, and 13 bases lay in between. The CDR3 sequence: CASSQEAASGSYEQYF. The DNA of the CDR3 is TGCGCCAGCAGCCAAGAAGCAGCGAGCGGTTCCTACGAGCAGTACTTC.

The J gene is TRBJ2-1, the V gene TRBV30; 10 bases match TRBD1. The V gene's germline CDR1 is GTSNPN and CDR2 SVGIG (reference sequence). Unmatched junction bases numbered 6, after V lost 3 bases and J lost 7 bases. CDR3 length equals 14 residues. The CDR3 DNA is TGTGCCTGGAGCAAGGGACAGGGGCTGAATGAGCAGTTCTTC. Translated, it gives CAWSKGQGLNEQFF.

The genes are TRBV4-1 and TRBJ2-5; D is unclear. Germline V gives CDR1 MGHRA, CDR2 YSYEKL. This CDR3 spans 17 amino acids. V dropped 1 base and J dropped 0 bases, with 15 bases sitting between them. CDR3 in DNA: TGCGCCAGCAGCCAAGGTGGTGTCAGGTCTCACCAAGAGACCCAGTACTTC. It translates to CASSQGGVRSHQETQYF.

This chain links TRBV11-3 with TRBJ2-7; 8 bases are a match to TRBD1. The V segment lost 5 bases and the J segment 6 bases; nucleotides outside the gene matches: 6. The CDR3 loop spans 13 amino acids. CDR1 is SGHNT, CDR2 YENEEA, per germline. The CDR3 bases are TGTGCCAGCAGCCTAACAACAGGGGGCGAGCAGTACTTC. This encodes CASSLTTGGEQYF.

The chain uses TRBV5-1 and TRBJ1-2, with a possible D match to TRBD1 (6 bases). CDR1 and CDR2 (germline): SGHRS, YFSETQ. The CDR3 is made up of 14 amino acids. With 3 bases removed from V and 7 bases from J, the gap between germline ends came to 16 bases. The CDR3 nucleotides are TGCGCCAGCAGCTGGGAGGGGGGGCGAGGTGGCTACACCTTC. This encodes CASSWEGGRGGYTF.

J is TRBJ1-5 and V is TRBV7-3; 10 bases agree with TRBD1. This CDR3 contains 15 residues. J gave up 7 bases and V 1 base, and 4 bases lay outside the gene matches. The germline gives CDR1 SGHTA, CDR2 FQGTGA. CDR3 sequence: CASSLRQGAQQPQHF. For the CDR3, the DNA is TGTGCCAGCAGCTTAAGACAGGGGGCGCAACAGCCCCAGCATTTT.

The chain uses TRBV10-1 and TRBJ2-7; TRBD2 might be the D (5 bases). The CDR3 runs to 15 residues. The ends were cut back, 8 bases at V and 3 bases at J, with 20 bases in the middle. The germline V gene has CDR1 WNHNN and CDR2 SYGVQD (reference sequence). CDR3 sequence reads: CASEKRTLPLYEQYF. DNA of the CDR3: TGCGCCAGCGAGAAGCGGACCCTCCCTCTCTACGAGCAGTACTTC.

The chain combines TRBV12-5 with TRBJ2-7; 8 positions match TRBD1. CDR3 length equals 14 residues. V lost 3 bases and J lost 3; bases outside the gene matches: 4. Germline loops: CDR1 LGHNT, CDR2 FRNRAP. The CDR3 DNA reads TGTGCTAGTGGTTTAGACAGGGGAGGCTACGAGCAGTACTTC. It encodes CASGLDRGGYEQYF.

This clone was observed a handful of times. The V and J genes are TRBV30 and TRBJ1-4; a weak D match, TRBD1 (5 bases). The V end lost 0 bases, the J end lost 8 bases, and 22 bases lay between the germline ends. CDR3 length: 17 residues. Germline V gives CDR1 GTSNPN, CDR2 SVGIG (reference sequence). The CDR3 sequence is CAWSVGRQIDVGEKLFF. The CDR3 DNA reads TGTGCCTGGAGTGTAGGGAGACAGATTGACGTGGGGGAAAAACTGTTTTTT. Variable domain in full (rest from reference TRBV30 and TRBJ1-4): SQTIHQWPATLVQPVGSPLSLECTVEGTSNPNLYWYRQAAGRGLQLLFYSVGIGQISSEVPQNLSASRPQDRQFILSSKKLLLSDSGFYLCAWSVGRQIDVGEKLFFGSGTQLSVL.

The chain recombines TRBV5-1 with TRBJ2-3; a possible D gene is TRBD2 (7 bases). Trimming removed 0 bases from V and 6 bases from J, with 14 bases in between. The CDR3 is made up of 15 amino acids. Germline V gives CDR1 SGHRS, CDR2 YFSETQ. The CDR3 sequence is CASSLDGGPGDTQYF. The CDR3 DNA sequence: TGCGCCAGCAGCTTGGACGGGGGGCCGGGGGATACGCAGTATTTT.

The chain joins TRBV7-6 to TRBJ1-1; 7 bases align to TRBD1. The CDR3 covers 13 residues. CDR1 is SGHVS, CDR2 FNYEAQ, per germline. The ends lost 5 bases at V and 5 bases at J; junction bases unmatched: 5. CDR3 region: CASSRGQRTEAFF. The CDR3 DNA reads TGTGCCAGCAGCCGGGGACAGAGGACTGAAGCTTTCTTT.

The chain combines TRBV9 with TRBJ2-3, with 9 bases that match TRBD2. The CDR3 loop spans 15 amino acids. The germline gives CDR1 SGDLS, CDR2 YYNGEE. With 0 bases clipped from V and 6 bases from J, the junction kept 5 bases outside the gene matches. CDR3 sequence reads: CASSVDGGGADTQYF. CDR3 nucleotides: TGTGCCAGCAGCGTAGATGGCGGGGGGGCGGATACGCAGTATTTT.

The genes are TRBV5-5 and TRBJ2-1; 9 bases are shared with TRBD1. There are 16 residues in the CDR3. J lost 5 bases, V lost 5 bases, and 11 bases had no gene match. Per germline, CDR1 SGHKS and CDR2 YYEKEE (reference sequence). CDR3 protein: CASSRTPGTGNNEQFF. CDR3 DNA sequence: TGTGCCAGCAGTCGTACTCCCGGGACAGGGAACAATGAGCAGTTCTTC.

This clone has a handful of counts. V usage is TRBV27 and J usage is TRBJ1-1; tentative D call: TRBD1 (5 bases). This CDR3 is built from 14 residues. Trimming shortened V by 7 bases and J by 1 base, and 13 bases separated the two germline ends. Germline CDR1 reads MNHEY; CDR2 reads SMNVEV (reference sequence). CDR3 residues: CASNPRVSNTEAFF. The CDR3 DNA reads as TGTGCCAGCAACCCCAGGGTTTCGAACACTGAAGCTTTCTTT.

The chain links TRBV5-8 to TRBJ2-6, with D unresolved. The length of the CDR3 is 15 residues. Germline assignment: CDR1 SGHTS and CDR2 YDEGEE. Trimming took 0 bases from V and 0 from J, leaving 4 bases between them. CDR3 residues: CASSLGASGANVLTF. The CDR3 nucleotides read TGTGCCAGCAGCTTGGGGGCCTCTGGGGCCAACGTCCTGACTTTC.

The count of this clone is one. The rearrangement links TRBV21-1 to TRBJ2-3; the listed D gene, TRBD2, was not tested against the DNA. TRBV21-1 is designated a pseudogene. This CDR3 comprises 18 residues. The DNA for the CDR3 is TGTGCCAGCAGCAAAGCGCTGGCGGGAGGTTGTTGGACAGATACGCAGTATTTT. It translates to CASSKALAGGCWTDTQYF.

The rearrangement uses TRBV5-1 and TRBJ2-7, with 11 bases fitting TRBD2. From germline, CDR1 is SGHRS and CDR2 YFSETQ. The CDR3 extends over 16 amino acids. The V and J ends lost 4 bases and 5 bases, in that order; junction bases with no gene match: 11. In DNA form, the CDR3 reads TGCGCCAGCAGCCCAAAGCTAGCGGGGGGTCTCGACGAGCAGTACTTC. Translation gives CASSPKLAGGLDEQYF.